A single sample gave rise to the 22 T cell receptor beta chains below, sequenced in a study of blood T cell repertoires in COVID-19. TCRdb's copy holds only in-frame clones and misses some; the assay was immunoSEQ multiplex PCR. Of about 170,000 clones in the sample, 87% were seen once. Sequencing input: peripheral blood. Receptors originate from a man aged 18 to 29 with active or convalescent COVID-19.

The chain uses TRBV24-1 and TRBJ2-1, with 7 bases lining up with TRBD2. Losses at the gene ends were 4 bases for V and 4 bases for J; bases not matched to a gene: 15. This CDR3 has 18 residues. From germline, CDR1 is KGHDR and CDR2 SFDVKD. CDR3 region: CATSDPSARESVYNEQFF. In nucleotides, the CDR3 is TGTGCCACCAGTGACCCCTCCGCGCGGGAGTCCGTATACAATGAGCAGTTCTTC.

V gene TRBV24-1 combines with J gene TRBJ1-6; 9 bases map to TRBD1. Germline trimming cut 4 bases from V and 5 bases from J; bases unmatched to any gene: 5. Germline V lookup: CDR1 KGHDR, CDR2 SFDVKD. The CDR3 covers 16 residues. CDR3 region: CATSDHRTGDNSPLHF. The CDR3 coding sequence is TGTGCCACCAGTGACCACCGGACAGGGGATAATTCACCCCTCCACTTT.

The chain is built from TRBV30 and TRBJ2-3, with 11 bases aligning to TRBD2. Germline V gene data show CDR1 as GTSNPN and CDR2 as SVGIG (reference sequence). The CDR3 covers 15 residues. Germline trimming cut 5 bases from V and 2 bases from J; bases unmatched to any gene: 6. The CDR3 nucleotides read TGTGCCTGGGACGTAGCGGGAGGGCCCACAGATACGCAGTATTTT. It encodes CAWDVAGGPTDTQYF.

The J gene is TRBJ1-4, the V gene TRBV13; 8 bases match TRBD1. V lost 5 bases to trimming and J lost 8 bases; unmatched junction nucleotides: 7. The germline V gene encodes CDR1 PRHDT and CDR2 FYEKMQ (reference sequence). This CDR3 contains 14 residues. In nucleotides, the CDR3 is TGTGCCAGCAGCCCCAAGACAGGGGCGGAAAAACTGTTTTTT. Translation: CASSPKTGAEKLFF. Full variable domain (outside the CDR3, taken from reference TRBV13 and TRBJ1-4): AAGVIQSPRHLIKEKRETATLKCYPIPRHDTVYWYQQGPGQDPQFLISFYEKMQSDKGSIPDRFSAQQFSDYHSELNMSSLELGDSALYFCASSPKTGAEKLFFGSGTQLSVL.

This sequence joins TRBV5-1 and TRBJ1-4; TRBD1 matches at 8 bases. Germline V gene sequence: CDR1 SGHRS, CDR2 YFSETQ. The CDR3 spans 16 residues. V lost 4 bases, J lost 0 bases, and 5 bases stayed unmatched. CDR3 protein: CASSRTGPTTNEKLFF. CDR3 in DNA: TGCGCCAGCAGCCGGACAGGGCCCACAACTAATGAAAAACTGTTTTTT.

This chain uses TRBV10-3 with TRBJ2-7; 12 bases line up with TRBD1. CDR1 and CDR2 from the germline V gene are ENHRY and SYGVKD. This CDR3 contains 15 residues. V trimming: 6 bases; J trimming: 1 base; junction bases outside the gene matches: 4. The CDR3 here is CAIRGTGGLSYEQYF. The CDR3 region has the DNA TGTGCCATCAGAGGGACAGGGGGCCTATCCTACGAGCAGTACTTC.

The chain has TRBV6-4 and TRBJ2-1; D unresolved. The V end was cut by 4 bases, the J end by 16 bases, with 11 bases between. The CDR3 covers 10 residues. The germline CDR1 and CDR2 sequences are MRHNA and SNTAGT. The CDR3 here is CASSVGGAFF. In DNA, the CDR3 is TGTGCCAGCAGTGTAGGCGGAGCATTCTTC.

The chain has TRBV7-9 and TRBJ1-4, with D possibly matching TRBD1 (6 bases). CDR3 size: 14 residues. The ends were cut back, 5 bases at V and 7 bases at J, with 14 bases in the middle. Per the germline V gene, CDR1 is SEHNR and CDR2 is FQNEAQ (reference sequence). CDR3 coding DNA: TGTGCCAGCAGCCTAATAGGCAGGGGTGAAAAACTGTTTTTT. This translates into CASSLIGRGEKLFF.

This chain connects TRBV29-1 to TRBJ2-2; no definite D call. Germline CDR1 is SQVTM and CDR2 is ANQGSEA. This CDR3 contains 13 residues. Trimming pared 4 bases from V and 0 bases from J, leaving 6 bases between. CDR3: CSVASANTGELFF. CDR3 nucleotides: TGCAGCGTTGCGTCAGCGAACACCGGGGAGCTGTTTTTT.

The V and J genes are TRBV19 and TRBJ1-1, with D possibly being TRBD1 (6 bases). This CDR3 is 16 amino acids long. Trimming cost V 3 bases and J 0 bases, with 14 bases left between them. Germline V gene data show CDR1 as LNHDA and CDR2 as SQIVND (reference sequence). CDR3 sequence: CASSILRGTMNTEAFF. The CDR3 bases are TGTGCCAGTAGTATCTTAAGGGGGACCATGAACACTGAAGCTTTCTTT.

The chain links TRBV28 to TRBJ2-3; TRBD2 aligns across 12 bases. Germline assignment: CDR1 MDHEN and CDR2 SYDVKM. The V segment lost 3 bases and the J segment 3 bases; nucleotides outside the gene matches: 16. CDR3 length equals 20 residues. The CDR3 spells CASSFFRASGRAMETDTQYF. The CDR3 nucleotides read TGTGCCAGCAGTTTCTTCCGGGCTAGCGGGAGGGCGATGGAAACAGATACGCAGTATTTT.

This chain connects TRBV19 to TRBJ2-7; 7 nucleotides agree with TRBD1. In germline, CDR1 is LNHDA, CDR2 SQIVND (reference sequence). J gave up 2 bases and V 6 bases, and 4 bases lay outside the gene matches. The CDR3 covers 13 residues. The CDR3 spells CASSDRVPYEQYF. Written as DNA, the CDR3 is TGTGCCAGTAGCGACAGGGTGCCCTACGAGCAGTACTTC.

At least ten counts were recorded for this clone. DNA of the CDR3: TGCGCCAGCAGCCAAGGAAGCCTATCTGGCTATGGCTACACCTTC. As protein: CASSQGSLSGYGYTF. The rearrangement joins TRBV4-3 to TRBJ1-2; D not certain. The CDR3 is 15 residues long. Trimming stripped 1 base from V and 4 bases from J, with 13 bases between. Germline-derived CDR1 and CDR2 are LGHNA and YSLEER.

CDR3 sequence: CARSERECDNEQFF. CDR3 sequence (DNA): TGTGCCAGATCCGAGCGGGAGTGCGACAATGAGCAGTTCTTC. The J gene is TRBJ2-1, the V gene TRBV19; 8 bases match TRBD2. J was trimmed by 5 bases and V by 9 bases; bases with no gene match: 9. Germline V gene sequence: CDR1 LNHDA, CDR2 SQIVND (reference sequence). The CDR3 totals 14 residues. The full variable domain, in which reference TRBV19 and TRBJ2-1 provide the parts outside the CDR3, is DGGITQSPKYLFRKEGQNVTLSCEQNLNHDAMYWYRQDPGQGLRLIYYSQIVNDFQKGDIAEGYSVSREKKESFPLTVTSAQKNPTAFYLCARSERECDNEQFFGPGTRLTVL.

In this sample, this clone turned up once. V is TRBV27 and J is TRBJ1-6; D is possibly TRBD1 (5 bases). V dropped 6 bases and J dropped 6 bases, with 18 bases sitting between them. Germline loops: CDR1 MNHEY, CDR2 SMNVEV (reference sequence). The CDR3 totals 16 residues. The CDR3: CASRKTGHPSNSPLHF. In DNA, the CDR3 is TGTGCCAGCAGGAAAACAGGCCACCCCAGTAATTCACCCCTCCACTTT.

The chain combines TRBV7-8 with TRBJ2-7; 10 bases line up with TRBD1. Germline trimming cut 3 bases from V and 1 base from J; bases unmatched to any gene: 6. The V gene's germline CDR1 is SGHVS and CDR2 FQNEAQ. The CDR3 contains 16 residues. The CDR3 region is CASSFWGQGNSYEQYF. DNA of the CDR3: TGTGCCAGCAGCTTCTGGGGACAGGGGAATTCCTACGAGCAGTACTTC.

The rearrangement joins TRBV28 to TRBJ1-5; weak D call: TRBD1 (5 bases). The CDR3 has 15 amino acids. Germline assignment: CDR1 MDHEN and CDR2 SYDVKM. V lost 6 bases to trimming and J lost 7 bases, with 19 bases between them. CDR3: CASSPNLRQIQPQHF. The CDR3 bases are TGTGCCAGCAGCCCCAATCTAAGACAGATCCAGCCCCAGCATTTT.

The rearrangement uses TRBV5-4 and TRBJ1-1, with no clear D. The CDR3 spans 13 residues. CDR1 is SGHNT and CDR2 is YYREEE in the germline V gene (reference sequence). Trimming shortened V by 5 bases and J by 0 bases, and 8 bases separated the two germline ends. This chain's CDR3 is CASRNSLNTEAFF. CDR3 nucleotide sequence: TGTGCCAGCAGAAACAGCTTGAACACTGAAGCTTTCTTT.

V usage is TRBV5-6 and J usage is TRBJ1-6; D unresolved. Trimming pared 2 bases from V and 5 bases from J, leaving 8 bases between. CDR3 length: 14 residues. The germline CDR1 and CDR2 sequences are SGHDT and YYEEEE. The CDR3 region is CASSLEQNNSPLHF. CDR3 DNA: TGTGCCAGCAGCTTAGAACAGAATAATTCACCCCTCCACTTT.

The chain links TRBV29-1 to TRBJ2-7; weak D call: TRBD1 (6 bases). CDR3 length: 11 amino acids. V was cut by 8 bases and J by 6 bases, with 14 bases left in between. CDR1 and CDR2 (germline): SQVTM, ANQGSEA. The CDR3: CSIREGGEQYF. Written as DNA, the CDR3 is TGCAGCATCAGGGAAGGGGGCGAGCAGTACTTC.

The chain recombines TRBV7-8 with TRBJ1-2, with D unresolved. CDR3 length equals 17 residues. Germline V gene lookup returns CDR1 SGHVS and CDR2 FQNEAQ. The V end was cut by 1 base, the J end by 3 bases, with 18 bases between. The DNA of the CDR3 is TGTGCCAGCAGCTTAGGAAGTTCTGGGAGCTATTACTATGGCTACACCTTC. Amino acids: CASSLGSSGSYYYGYTF.

This rearrangement joins TRBV5-4 to TRBJ2-1; 9 bases map to TRBD2. Germline trimming cut 4 bases from V and 7 bases from J; bases unmatched to any gene: 9. Per germline, CDR1 SGHNT and CDR2 YYREEE (reference sequence). The CDR3 runs to 15 residues. As DNA, the CDR3 is TGTGCCAGCAGCCGCGCGGGGGGGCCGAGGAATGAGCAGTTCTTC. The encoded protein is CASSRAGGPRNEQFF.